These 29 T cell receptor beta chains were sequenced from one sample in a study of blood T cells in healthy people across ages. The authors ran a second PCR of roughly 7 to 11 cycles using a sample-barcoded 5' primer and a J-beta primer mix. From the 5' RACE reads, TCRdb called clonotypes with MiXCR, one entry per CDR3 protein. The sample includes about 970,000 distinct CDR3 sequences, 51% of them seen just once. The source material was blood. The receptors derive from a woman aged 60 to 75 in good health.

A few counts support this clonotype. The chain is built from TRBV7-2 and TRBJ2-7; no clear D. V lost 0 bases to trimming and J lost 2 bases, with 8 bases between them. This CDR3 has 14 residues. Per germline, CDR1 SGHTA and CDR2 FQGNSA. The CDR3 region has the DNA TGTGCCAGCAGCTTAGCGGCAGGTACCTACGAGCAGTACTTC. It specifies CASSLAAGTYEQYF.

Here the CDR3 DNA reads TGTGCCAGCAGTTTATGGGACAGGGGAATTCTCCATGACGCGGACTATGGCTACACCTTC. It yields the protein CASSLWDRGILHDADYGYTF. The chain employs TRBV12-3 or TRBV12-4 and TRBJ1-2; the match to TRBD1 covers 10 bases. The ends lost 2 bases at V and 3 bases at J; junction bases unmatched: 18. CDR3 size: 20 residues.

The chain has TRBV12-3 or TRBV12-4 and TRBJ1-2; D is unresolved. V was pared by 5 bases and J by 0 bases, with 7 bases between. The CDR3 is made up of 13 amino acids. CDR3 nucleotides: TGTGCCAGCAGTCTCCACCCTAACTATGGCTACACCTTC. Amino acids: CASSLHPNYGYTF.

This chain connects TRBV20-1 to TRBJ2-7; tentatively, D is TRBD1 (5 bases). The CDR3 sequence is 13 residues long. In germline, CDR1 is DFQATT, CDR2 SNEGSKA (reference sequence). V shed 2 bases and J shed 4 bases, with 12 bases lying between them. DNA for the CDR3: TGCAGTGCTAGAACAGACAGCCTTTACGAGCAGTACTTC. Encoded protein: CSARTDSLYEQYF.

This clonotype was observed a few times. The CDR3 region is CASSEWSEETQYF. CDR3 sequence (DNA): TGTGCCAGCAGTGAATGGAGTGAAGAGACCCAGTACTTC. The chain combines TRBV6-1 with TRBJ2-5; D not resolved. The CDR3 runs 13 residues. Germline V gives CDR1 MNHNS, CDR2 SASEGT. Trimming removed 2 bases from V and 3 bases from J, with 7 bases in between.

This clonotype was detected a few times. The V call is TRBV20-1, the J call TRBJ2-5; 8 nucleotides agree with TRBD2. The end of the DNA aligns better with TRBJ2-7, so the J call may be wrong. The CDR3 has 14 residues. Germline V CDR1 and CDR2: DFQATT, SNEGSKA (reference sequence). As DNA, the CDR3 is TGCAGTGCCCTTTTAGCGGGAAAATTTTACGAGCAGTACTTC. It codes for CSALLAGKFYEQYF.

V gene TRBV5-1 combines with J gene TRBJ2-7, with TRBD2 identical over 7 bases. This CDR3 spans 15 amino acids. V shed 2 bases and J 0 bases; nucleotides not matched to a gene: 5. The V gene's germline CDR1 is SGHRS and CDR2 YFSETQ. In nucleotides, the CDR3 is TGCGCCAGCAGCTTTCGAGCGGGAAACTCCTACGAGCAGTACTTC. Translated: CASSFRAGNSYEQYF. The variable domain in full, completed from reference TRBV5-1 and TRBJ2-7, reads KAGVTQTPRYLIKTRGQQVTLSCSPISGHRSVSWYQQTPGQGLQFLFEYFSETQRNKGNFPGRFSGRQFSNSRSEMNVSTLELGDSALYLCASSFRAGNSYEQYFGPGTRLTVT.

This clonotype came up a few times. The chain combines TRBV29-1 with TRBJ2-1, with TRBD1 identical over 9 bases. The ends lost 5 bases at V and 4 bases at J; junction bases unmatched: 6. Germline lookup yields CDR1 SQVTM and CDR2 ANQGSEA. This CDR3 is 14 amino acids long. CDR3 DNA sequence: TGCAGCGTTTCCGGGACAGGGACTTACAATGAGCAGTTCTTC. This sequence encodes CSVSGTGTYNEQFF.

The J gene is TRBJ2-7, the V gene TRBV12-3 or TRBV12-4; 8 bases align to TRBD1. V lost 6 bases and J lost 3; bases outside the gene matches: 10. The CDR3 consists of 15 residues. CDR3 protein: CASSLLQGAYYEQYF. The DNA for the CDR3 is TGTGCCAGCAGCCTCCTCCAGGGGGCCTACTACGAGCAGTACTTC.

The gene calls are TRBV4-1 and TRBJ1-2; possible D gene TRBD1, 6 bases. V lost 0 bases, J lost 5 bases, and 19 bases lay in between. CDR3 length: 17 amino acids. The germline V gene encodes CDR1 MGHRA and CDR2 YSYEKL. This chain's CDR3 is CASSQDNKGQNPYGYTF. CDR3 bases: TGCGCCAGCAGCCAAGATAATAAAGGACAGAACCCATATGGCTACACCTTC.

The V gene is TRBV7-2, the J gene TRBJ2-3; no definite D call. V shed 3 bases and J shed 5 bases, with 12 bases lying between them. The CDR3 is 14 residues long. Germline assignment: CDR1 SGHTA and CDR2 FQGNSA. CDR3 sequence reads: CASSFVGSGDTQYF. CDR3 DNA sequence: TGTGCCAGCAGCTTCGTTGGGTCGGGAGATACGCAGTATTTT.

The J gene is TRBJ2-5, the V gene TRBV28, with D tentatively TRBD2 (10 bases). CDR1 and CDR2 from the germline V gene are MDHEN and SYDVKM. The CDR3 is 20 amino acids. With 6 bases removed from V and 11 bases from J, the gap between germline ends came to 40 bases. The CDR3 region is CASSNIRDRVSGRARYEQYF. DNA of the CDR3: TGTGCCAGCAGCAATATCCGGGACAGGGTCAGCGGGAGGGCCAGGTATGAGCAGTACTTC.

In this sample, this clonotype turned up a few times. The chain is built from TRBV29-1 and TRBJ1-5; unclear D gene. CDR1 and CDR2 (germline): SQVTM, ANQGSEA. Trimming left V 4 bases short and J 2 bases short, with 6 bases between. This CDR3 contains 12 residues. For the CDR3, the DNA is TGCAGCGTTGTTCTTGGCAATCAGCCCCAGCATTTT. It translates to CSVVLGNQPQHF.

The chain recombines TRBV6-1 with TRBJ2-7, with D tentatively TRBD1 or TRBD2 (5 bases each). Germline assignment: CDR1 MNHNS and CDR2 SASEGT. The CDR3 has 13 residues. With 2 bases removed from V and 2 bases from J, the gap between germline ends came to 7 bases. CDR3: CASSERGPYEQYF. CDR3 sequence (DNA): TGTGCCAGCAGTGAAAGGGGACCCTACGAGCAGTACTTC.

This chain connects TRBV3-1 to TRBJ2-7; D uncertain. Germline CDR1 reads LGHDT; CDR2 reads YNNKEL (reference sequence). V lost 2 bases and J 0 bases, leaving 8 bases between the germline ends. The CDR3 spans 14 residues. CDR3 region: CASSQRANSYEQYF. CDR3 DNA: TGTGCCAGCAGCCAACGAGCAAACTCCTACGAGCAGTACTTC.

This clonotype was counted between two and nine times. The chain uses TRBV10-3 and TRBJ2-1, with 10 bases fitting TRBD2. Germline CDR1 reads ENHRY; CDR2 reads SYGVKD. The trim removed 8 bases at V and 7 bases at J, leaving 5 bases unmatched. This CDR3 spans 13 amino acids. CDR3 sequence (DNA): TGTGCCATCGGAGCGGGAGGGCCGAATGAGCAGTTCTTC. Its protein product is CAIGAGGPNEQFF.

The chain is built from TRBV4-3 and TRBJ2-4, with TRBD1 as a possible D gene (5 bases). V was pared by 10 bases and J by 0 bases, with 25 bases between. The CDR3 is made up of 18 amino acids. The germline gives CDR1 LGHNA, CDR2 YSLEER. DNA of the CDR3: TGCGCCAACGGCGCCACTGCCGAACAGGAATTAGCCAAAAACATTCAGTACTTC. This sequence encodes CANGATAEQELAKNIQYF.

The chain recombines TRBV20-1 with TRBJ2-1; the D gene is possibly TRBD2 (6 bases). This CDR3 spans 13 amino acids. Between the trimmed V and J ends, which lost 5 bases and 7 bases, there was a span of 15 bases. Germline CDR1 and CDR2: DFQATT and SNEGSKA (reference sequence). The CDR3 region has the DNA TGCAGTGCTGGTCCTACTCGGGGGAATGAGCAGTTCTTC. Protein product: CSAGPTRGNEQFF.

As concerns this clonotype: Germline is not matched at one junction end, which may reflect a read error. The V and J genes are TRBV7-8 and TRBJ2-7; 7 positions match TRBD1. The CDR3 has 16 residues. Germline V lookup: CDR1 SGHVS, CDR2 FQNEAQ. DNA of the CDR3: TGTGCCAGCAGCTTAGGGCCGAATGTAGGGGGCTACGAGCGGTACTTC. Its translation is CASSLGPNVGGYERYF. The full variable domain, with the rest looked up from reference TRBV7-8 and TRBJ2-7, is GAGVSQSPRYKVAKRGQDVALRCDPISGHVSLFWYQQALGQGPEFLTYFQNEAQLDKSGLPSDRFFAERPEGSVSTLKIQRTQQEDSAVYLCASSLGPNVGGYERYFGPGTRLTVT.

V usage is TRBV4-1 and J usage is TRBJ2-3; D possibly uses TRBD1 or TRBD2 (5 bases each). V was clipped by 1 base and J by 4 bases, with 12 bases between them. This CDR3 is 15 amino acids long. Germline-derived CDR1 and CDR2 are MGHRA and YSYEKL. As DNA, the CDR3 is TGCGCCAGCAGCCAAGGGTCGGGACGGGCAGATACGCAGTATTTT. As protein: CASSQGSGRADTQYF.

There are a few counts of this clonotype. V usage is TRBV6-2 or TRBV6-3 and J usage is TRBJ2-7, with D unresolved. V lost 6 bases and J lost 5, with 8 bases in between. Germline-derived CDR1 and CDR2 are MNHEY and SVGEGT. The CDR3 is 11 amino acids. This CDR3 is CASRDPHEQYF. Here the CDR3 DNA reads TGTGCCAGCAGGGATCCCCACGAGCAGTACTTC.

The chain couples TRBV7-8 to TRBJ1-1, with D maybe TRBD1 (6 bases). This CDR3 is 17 amino acids long. Per the germline V gene, CDR1 is SGHVS and CDR2 is FQNEAQ. V gave up 1 base and J gave up 0 bases, with 15 bases separating them. Written as DNA, the CDR3 is TGTGCCAGCAGCTTAGTACGATGGAGGGGGATGAACACTGAAGCTTTCTTT. Its translation: CASSLVRWRGMNTEAFF.

The chain carries TRBV4-3 and TRBJ2-1; the D gene is possibly TRBD1 (6 bases). CDR3 length: 14 residues. Trimming removed 4 bases at V and 9 bases at J, with 16 bases between. Germline V gives CDR1 LGHNA, CDR2 YSLEER. The CDR3 DNA reads TGCGCCAGCAGCCCCCGGGACACGGTTTTTGAGCAGTTCTTC. This codes for CASSPRDTVFEQFF.

The chain couples TRBV4-2 to TRBJ1-2, with D unresolved. CDR3 length: 15 residues. Trimming took off 0 bases at V and 2 bases at J, with 10 bases between the two ends. The germline CDR1 and CDR2 sequences are LGHNA and YNFKEQ. The CDR3 bases are TGTGCCAGCAGCCAAGAGTTTACTGGGAACTATGGCTACACCTTC. It encodes CASSQEFTGNYGYTF.

The DNA of the CDR3 is TGTGCCAGCCAGGTTGGACTTACTGATACGCAGTATTTT. As protein: CASQVGLTDTQYF. The chain couples TRBV5-4 to TRBJ2-3, with a possible D match to TRBD2 (5 bases). CDR1 is SGHNT and CDR2 is YYREEE in the germline V gene (reference sequence). V dropped 7 bases and J dropped 6 bases, with 15 bases sitting between them. This CDR3 contains 13 residues. The full variable domain, its missing parts supplied by reference TRBV5-4 and TRBJ2-3, is ETGVTQSPTHLIKTRGQQVTLRCSSQSGHNTVSWYQQALGQGPQFIFQYYREEENGRGNFPPRFSGLQFPNYSSELNVNALELDDSALYLCASQVGLTDTQYFGPGTRLTVL.

This chain connects TRBV4-1 to TRBJ2-6, with D perhaps being TRBD1 or TRBD2 (5 bases each). Germline CDR1 MGHRA, CDR2 YSYEKL. Trimming pared 0 bases from V and 2 bases from J, leaving 8 bases between. The CDR3 covers 16 residues. Here the CDR3 reads CASSQDGTPGANVLTF. In DNA form, the CDR3 reads TGCGCCAGCAGCCAAGACGGGACCCCTGGGGCCAACGTCCTGACTTTC.

This clonotype was observed at least ten times. At one end the junction does not follow the germline gene, possibly because of a read error. V gene TRBV20-1 combines with J gene TRBJ1-5; 10 nucleotides line up with TRBD1. The CDR3 is 13 residues long. The germline V gene encodes CDR1 DFQATT and CDR2 SNEGSKA (reference sequence). CDR3 sequence reads: CSARDRGNQPQHF. In nucleotides, the CDR3 is TGCAGCGCTAGGGACAGGGGAAATCAGCCCCAGCATTTT.

The chain carries TRBV12-3 or TRBV12-4 and TRBJ2-7, with 8 bases lining up with TRBD2. This CDR3 region has 14 residues. V was clipped by 7 bases and J by 2 bases; unmatched bases: 7. The CDR3 reads CASTRAGATYEQYF. CDR3 sequence (DNA): TGTGCCAGCACCCGAGCGGGAGCAACCTACGAGCAGTACTTC.

The chain has TRBV27 and TRBJ2-2; the D is unclear. V gave up 6 bases and J gave up 2 bases, with 19 bases separating them. The CDR3 runs 17 residues. CDR1 and CDR2 (germline): MNHEY, SMNVEV (reference sequence). CDR3 loop: CASRLLGSPDNTGELFF. The DNA of the CDR3 is TGTGCCAGCAGGTTGTTGGGTTCGCCTGACAACACCGGGGAGCTGTTTTTT.